A selection of T cell receptor beta chains follows, all from one sample in a study of blood T cells in healthy people across ages. TCRdb itself ran the 5' RACE reads through MiXCR, one entry per CDR3 protein. This table has 500,000 to 600,000 distinct CDR3 sequences, about 26% appearing once. Sequenced: blood. These receptor sequences come from an older woman in good health. Both conserved end residues are part of each CDR3. A D gene is named only where the DNA matches it firmly. A clone size is listed for some rows: how often the clone was seen (once, few, many), or a class if it is expanded.

abundance	v_gene	d_gene	j_gene	CDR3nt	CDR3aa
few	TRBV12-3/TRBV12-4	.	TRBJ2-1	TGTGCCAGCAGTTTAGTGGGCAGGGGAAGAGAGCAGTTCTTC	CASSLVGRGREQFF
.	TRBV4-2	.	TRBJ2-5	TGTGCCAGCAGCCAAGATTCGGGAGAGACCCAGTACTTC	CASSQDSGETQYF
many	TRBV29-1	TRBD1	TRBJ2-7	TGCAGCGGGCGCTTTAATCGACAGGGGTGGGACTCCTACGAGCAGTACTTC	CSGRFNRQGWDSYEQYF
.	TRBV7-2	TRBD1	TRBJ1-4	TGTGCCAGCAGCTCCCAATACAGGGGTAATGAAAAACTGTTTTTT	CASSSQYRGNEKLFF
.	TRBV7-3	.	TRBJ2-5	TGTGCCAGCAGCTTAACGGGGCAAACAAAAGAGACCCAGTACTTC	CASSLTGQTKETQYF
.	TRBV5-1	TRBD1	TRBJ2-2	TGCGCCAGCAGCGCCCAGGGGGCCGGCGGGGAGCTGTTTTTT	CASSAQGAGGELFF
few	TRBV20-1	.	TRBJ2-3	TGCAGTGCTAGAGCTCAAGTGGGGATCACAGATACGCAGTATTTT	CSARAQVGITDTQYF
few	TRBV7-2	TRBD1	TRBJ1-1	TGTGCCAGCAGCTCGTCCGGGACAGGTAACACTGAAGCTTTCTTT	CASSSSGTGNTEAFF
many	TRBV6-1	TRBD2	TRBJ2-1	TGTGCCAGCAGTGCGGGACTAGAGAGTTACAATGAGCAGTTCTTC	CASSAGLESYNEQFF
.	TRBV3-1	TRBD1	TRBJ1-1	TGTGCCAGCAACAAGGGACAGGGGCGATTGAACACTGAAGCTTTCTTT	CASNKGQGRLNTEAFF
.	TRBV20-1	TRBD1	TRBJ2-7	TGCAGTGCTAGGTCCGGGACAGGACCCTCTTACGAGCAGTACTTC	CSARSGTGPSYEQYF
many	TRBV7-2	.	TRBJ1-2	TGTGCCAGCAGCTTGACTTCAGGCGGCTACACCTTC	CASSLTSGGYTF
.	TRBV20-1	.	TRBJ2-3	TGTAGTGCCTCGCCCGGGACCTTAACTTTAGATACGCAGTATTTT	CSASPGTLTLDTQYF
few	TRBV3-1	.	TRBJ1-1	TGTGCCAGCAGCCAGTCGGACGGGAACACTGAAGCTTTCTTT	CASSQSDGNTEAFF
.	TRBV12-3/TRBV12-4	.	TRBJ1-3	TGTGCCAGCAGTTTAAACCAGTTGGGTGGAAACACCATATATTTT	CASSLNQLGGNTIYF
.	TRBV7-2	TRBD2	TRBJ2-5	TGTGCCAGCAGCTTCAGATGGAGACTAGCGAACCAAGAGACCCAGTACTTC	CASSFRWRLANQETQYF
few	TRBV5-1	TRBD2	TRBJ2-5	TGCGCCAGCAGCTTATCTAGCGGGGGTGTTGAGACCCAGTACTTC	CASSLSSGGVETQYF
once	TRBV20-1	.	TRBJ1-6	TGCAGTGCTAGGAGACAGGCGAATTCACCCCTCCACTTT	CSARRQANSPLHF
few	TRBV11-2	.	TRBJ1-1	TGTGCCAGCACCCTAGGGGTGGTCCCCACTGAAGCTTTCTTT	CASTLGVVPTEAFF
.	TRBV15	.	TRBJ1-4	TGTGCCACCAGCAGAGTGGGAGAAAAACTGTTTTTT	CATSRVGEKLFF
.	TRBV7-2	.	TRBJ2-3	TGTGCCAGCAGCTTTAGGGGTAGCACAGATACGCAGTATTTT	CASSFRGSTDTQYF
many	TRBV12-3/TRBV12-4	TRBD2	TRBJ2-4	TGTGCCAGCAGTTTGATGGCGGGGGGCGAAAACATTCAGTACTTC	CASSLMAGGENIQYF
.	TRBV4-2	TRBD2	TRBJ2-5	TGTGCCAGCAGCCAAGAGGGACTAGCGGAGACCCAGTACTTC	CASSQEGLAETQYF
.	TRBV6-5	.	TRBJ1-2	TGTGCCAGCAGGGTGCGAGGAAACTACTATGGCTACACCTTC	CASRVRGNYYGYTF
few	TRBV20-1	TRBD1	TRBJ1-2	TGCAGTGCTGGGGGACAGGGTGGGCCCTACACCTTC	CSAGGQGGPYTF